Below, one T cell receptor beta chain is given with its context. The junction had 11 bases not matched to a gene; V was cut back by 6 bases and J by 4 bases. Germline values: CDR1 SGHTA, CDR2 FQGNSA. The CDR3 consists of 16 residues. The data were obtained in a study of blood T cell repertoires in COVID-19. Study-level information: Sample material is recorded as cDNA or gDNA derived from T cells, B-cell-depleted T cells, or PBMCs.

The assay was immunoSEQ multiplex PCR, and TCRdb's table has in-frame clones only and misses some. Of 150,000 to 200,000 clones in the sample, roughly 87% were seen once. Seattle patients were enrolled while actively infected and followed longitudinally. The receptor was isolated from a woman aged 70-85 years with COVID-19, enrolled during active disease. What was sequenced was peripheral blood. This chain joins TRBV7-2 and TRBJ1-2, with TRBD1 identical over 10 bases. The CDR3 here is CASSTGQGVTIYGYTF. The CDR3 nucleotides read TGTGCCAGCAGTACCGGACAGGGGGTCACTATCTATGGCTACACCTTC.